This is a list of T cell receptor beta chains from one sample in a study of blood T cell repertoires in COVID-19. The table came from immunoSEQ multiplex PCR; TCRdb's copy has only in-frame clones and leaves some out. The table includes 150,000 to 200,000 clones, 75% to 85% detected once. The sample consisted of PBMCs or T cells enriched from blood (not recorded which). These receptors all stem from a woman in her sixties who had recovered from COVID-19. CDR3s include the opening cysteine and the closing phenylalanine or tryptophan. The order of the fields is D gene, V gene, clone size, J gene, CDR3 protein, CDR3 DNA. The D gene is left open where the match is weak. Expanded clones are given a class, and other clones once, few, many or no size at all.

D gene: -
V gene: TRBV27
clone size: -
J gene: TRBJ2-7
CDR3 protein: CASSVAPDPQYEQYF
CDR3 DNA: TGTGCCAGCAGTGTAGCCCCGGATCCCCAATACGAGCAGTACTTC

D gene: TRBD1
V gene: TRBV14
clone size: -
J gene: TRBJ1-1
CDR3 protein: CASSQLDRGFEAFF
CDR3 DNA: TGTGCCAGCAGCCAACTTGACAGGGGGTTCGAAGCTTTCTTT

D gene: -
V gene: TRBV29-1
clone size: -
J gene: TRBJ1-3
CDR3 protein: CSVVQGAGNTIYF
CDR3 DNA: TGCAGCGTTGTTCAGGGCGCAGGAAACACCATATATTTT

D gene: TRBD2
V gene: TRBV3-1/TRBV3-2
clone size: once
J gene: TRBJ2-7
CDR3 protein: CASSQDGSSGGAKQYF
CDR3 DNA: TGTGCCAGCAGCCAAGATGGGTCTAGCGGGGGGGCTAAGCAGTACTTC

D gene: -
V gene: TRBV5-1
clone size: -
J gene: TRBJ1-1
CDR3 protein: CASSSGIPGTEAFF
CDR3 DNA: TGCGCCAGCAGCTCCGGGATCCCAGGAACTGAAGCTTTCTTT

D gene: TRBD1
V gene: TRBV24-1
clone size: -
J gene: TRBJ1-6
CDR3 protein: CATTGQVNNSPLHF
CDR3 DNA: TGTGCCACCACTGGACAGGTTAATAATTCACCCCTCCACTTT

D gene: TRBD1
V gene: TRBV14
clone size: -
J gene: TRBJ1-6
CDR3 protein: CASSQEGTGFESPLHF
CDR3 DNA: TGTGCCAGCAGCCAAGAAGGGACAGGGTTTGAGTCACCCCTCCACTTT

D gene: TRBD1
V gene: TRBV27
clone size: -
J gene: TRBJ1-1
CDR3 protein: CASSLGRGTEAFF
CDR3 DNA: TGTGCCAGCAGTTTAGGCAGGGGGACTGAAGCTTTCTTT

D gene: TRBD2
V gene: TRBV12-5
clone size: -
J gene: TRBJ2-3
CDR3 protein: CASGLVLAGGLVDTQYF
CDR3 DNA: TGTGCTAGTGGTTTGGTACTTGCGGGGGGTCTGGTAGATACGCAGTATTTT

D gene: -
V gene: TRBV28
clone size: -
J gene: TRBJ1-2
CDR3 protein: CASSPDPGSGYTF
CDR3 DNA: TGTGCCAGCAGTCCCGACCCGGGAAGTGGCTACACCTTC

D gene: -
V gene: TRBV7-2
clone size: -
J gene: TRBJ2-7
CDR3 protein: CASSLGYSYEQYF
CDR3 DNA: TGTGCCAGCAGCTTAGGCTACTCCTACGAGCAGTACTTC

D gene: TRBD2
V gene: TRBV4-2
clone size: few
J gene: TRBJ2-3
CDR3 protein: CASSQFGGNTDTQYF
CDR3 DNA: TGTGCCAGCAGCCAGTTCGGGGGGAACACAGATACGCAGTATTTT

D gene: -
V gene: TRBV7-3
clone size: -
J gene: TRBJ2-3
CDR3 protein: CASSLGKGLRDTQYF
CDR3 DNA: TGTGCCAGCAGCCTCGGCAAGGGACTCAGAGATACGCAGTATTTT

D gene: -
V gene: TRBV7-2
clone size: once
J gene: TRBJ1-3
CDR3 protein: CASSAIASGNTIYF
CDR3 DNA: TGTGCCAGCAGCGCTATAGCTTCTGGAAACACCATATATTTT

D gene: -
V gene: TRBV7-9
clone size: -
J gene: TRBJ1-2
CDR3 protein: CASSPRSSLFPPYGYTF
CDR3 DNA: TGTGCCAGCAGCCCGCGTTCGAGCCTATTCCCACCTTATGGCTACACCTTC

D gene: TRBD1
V gene: TRBV5-1
clone size: once
J gene: TRBJ1-2
CDR3 protein: CASSKYTGQGDGYTF
CDR3 DNA: TGCGCCAGCAGCAAGTATACCGGACAGGGAGACGGCTACACCTTC

D gene: TRBD1
V gene: TRBV5-1
clone size: -
J gene: TRBJ1-4
CDR3 protein: CASSLQTGPGEKLFF
CDR3 DNA: TGCGCCAGCAGCTTGCAGACAGGGCCTGGGGAAAAACTGTTTTTT

D gene: TRBD2
V gene: TRBV5-1
clone size: -
J gene: TRBJ2-5
CDR3 protein: CASSLSASGGETQYF
CDR3 DNA: TGCGCCAGCAGCTTGAGTGCTAGCGGGGGTGAGACCCAGTACTTC

D gene: TRBD1
V gene: TRBV18
clone size: -
J gene: TRBJ1-1
CDR3 protein: CASSPAVGQGNTEAFF
CDR3 DNA: TGTGCCAGCTCACCTGCCGTCGGACAGGGAAACACTGAAGCTTTCTTT

D gene: -
V gene: TRBV19
clone size: -
J gene: TRBJ2-2
CDR3 protein: CASSRQVYGELFF
CDR3 DNA: TGTGCCAGTAGTCGACAGGTTTACGGGGAGCTGTTTTTT

D gene: -
V gene: TRBV4-2
clone size: -
J gene: TRBJ1-6
CDR3 protein: CASSQDPDISSYNSPLHF
CDR3 DNA: TGTGCCAGCAGCCAAGATCCGGACATTAGCTCCTATAATTCACCCCTCCACTTT

D gene: -
V gene: TRBV6-5
clone size: -
J gene: TRBJ2-7
CDR3 protein: CATRLAYEQYF
CDR3 DNA: TGTGCCACCCGACTAGCCTACGAGCAGTACTTC

D gene: TRBD1
V gene: TRBV4-1
clone size: many
J gene: TRBJ1-2
CDR3 protein: CASSPGEDRVRLF
CDR3 DNA: TGCGCCAGCAGCCCCGGCGAGGACAGGGTCCGCCTCTTC

D gene: TRBD1
V gene: TRBV30
clone size: few
J gene: TRBJ1-3
CDR3 protein: CAWSGALTGGSGNTIYF
CDR3 DNA: TGTGCCTGGAGTGGGGCCCTGACAGGGGGCTCTGGAAACACCATATATTTT

D gene: TRBD1
V gene: TRBV5-4
clone size: many
J gene: TRBJ2-7
CDR3 protein: CASSWTGRYEQYF
CDR3 DNA: TGTGCCAGCAGCTGGACAGGACGCTACGAGCAGTACTTC

D gene: -
V gene: TRBV10-3
clone size: many
J gene: TRBJ1-2
CDR3 protein: CATSLGVMFYGYTF
CDR3 DNA: TGTGCCACAAGCCTAGGGGTCATGTTCTATGGCTACACCTTC

D gene: -
V gene: TRBV29-1
clone size: -
J gene: TRBJ2-1
CDR3 protein: CSVVGTAPFF
CDR3 DNA: TGCAGCGTTGTTGGGACTGCCCCGTTCTTC

D gene: TRBD1
V gene: TRBV2
clone size: -
J gene: TRBJ1-5
CDR3 protein: CASRPGTANNQPQHF
CDR3 DNA: TGTGCCAGCAGACCGGGGACAGCCAACAATCAGCCCCAGCATTTT

D gene: -
V gene: TRBV21-1
clone size: -
J gene: TRBJ1-1
CDR3 protein: CASSKGSGQGAILNTEAFF
CDR3 DNA: TGTGCCAGCAGCAAAGGATCCGGCCAGGGGGCTATTTTGAACACTGAAGCTTTCTTT

D gene: TRBD2
V gene: TRBV7-8
clone size: -
J gene: TRBJ2-1
CDR3 protein: CASSLTSGAYNEQFF
CDR3 DNA: TGTGCCAGCAGCTTGACTAGCGGGGCCTACAATGAGCAGTTCTTC

D gene: -
V gene: TRBV29-1
clone size: -
J gene: TRBJ2-5
CDR3 protein: CSVEGSSGETQYF
CDR3 DNA: TGCAGCGTCGAGGGCTCCTCGGGGGAGACCCAGTACTTC

D gene: -
V gene: TRBV9
clone size: -
J gene: TRBJ2-5
CDR3 protein: CASSGGDYQETQYF
CDR3 DNA: TGTGCCAGCAGCGGGGGGGACTACCAAGAGACCCAGTACTTC

D gene: TRBD2
V gene: TRBV4-1
clone size: once
J gene: TRBJ2-7
CDR3 protein: CASSQDASGGYEQYF
CDR3 DNA: TGCGCCAGCAGCCAAGATGCTAGCGGGGGGTACGAGCAGTACTTC

D gene: TRBD2
V gene: TRBV7-2
clone size: few
J gene: TRBJ2-2
CDR3 protein: CASSSGLAGGSGELFF
CDR3 DNA: TGTGCCAGCAGCTCCGGACTAGCGGGGGGATCGGGGGAGCTGTTTTTT

D gene: TRBD2
V gene: TRBV15
clone size: -
J gene: TRBJ2-7
CDR3 protein: CARGGDQDEQYF
CDR3 DNA: TGTGCCCGGGGGGGGGACCAGGACGAGCAGTACTTC

D gene: -
V gene: TRBV6-1
clone size: once
J gene: TRBJ1-1
CDR3 protein: CASRRGEGTEAFF
CDR3 DNA: TGTGCCAGCAGGAGGGGGGAGGGCACTGAAGCTTTCTTT

D gene: -
V gene: TRBV5-1
clone size: -
J gene: TRBJ1-1
CDR3 protein: CASSAQGGNTEAFF
CDR3 DNA: TGCGCCAGCAGCGCACAGGGCGGGAACACTGAAGCTTTCTTT

D gene: TRBD1
V gene: TRBV5-6
clone size: -
J gene: TRBJ1-2
CDR3 protein: CASSSMGQGASYGYTF
CDR3 DNA: TGTGCCAGCAGCTCGATGGGACAGGGGGCGAGCTATGGCTACACCTTC

D gene: -
V gene: TRBV4-1
clone size: -
J gene: TRBJ1-1
CDR3 protein: CASSHAQVNTEAFF
CDR3 DNA: TGCGCCAGCAGCCATGCCCAGGTGAACACTGAAGCTTTCTTT

D gene: -
V gene: TRBV19
clone size: once
J gene: TRBJ1-1
CDR3 protein: CASSPGREAFF
CDR3 DNA: TGTGCCAGTAGTCCAGGTCGTGAAGCTTTCTTT

D gene: -
V gene: TRBV5-6
clone size: once
J gene: TRBJ2-4
CDR3 protein: CASSMTETKNIQYF
CDR3 DNA: TGTGCCAGCAGCATGACAGAAACCAAAAACATTCAGTACTTC

D gene: TRBD1
V gene: TRBV9
clone size: once
J gene: TRBJ2-5
CDR3 protein: CASSNTGGQETQYF
CDR3 DNA: TGTGCCAGCAGCAACACAGGGGGCCAAGAGACCCAGTACTTC

D gene: -
V gene: TRBV7-2
clone size: -
J gene: TRBJ1-1
CDR3 protein: CASSLVAGLNTEAFF
CDR3 DNA: TGTGCCAGCAGCTTAGTTGCGGGGTTGAACACTGAAGCTTTCTTT

D gene: -
V gene: TRBV25-1
clone size: -
J gene: TRBJ2-2
CDR3 protein: CASSEYETRLTGELFF
CDR3 DNA: TGTGCCAGCAGTGAATATGAGACTAGACTGACCGGGGAGCTGTTTTTT

D gene: -
V gene: TRBV7-2
clone size: -
J gene: TRBJ2-3
CDR3 protein: CASSLGPAGLSTDTQYF
CDR3 DNA: TGTGCCAGCAGCTTAGGGCCGGCGGGGTTAAGCACAGATACGCAGTATTTT

D gene: -
V gene: TRBV2
clone size: -
J gene: TRBJ1-2
CDR3 protein: CASRPTGVGGYTF
CDR3 DNA: TGTGCCAGCAGGCCCACAGGAGTGGGAGGCTACACCTTC

D gene: -
V gene: TRBV5-1
clone size: -
J gene: TRBJ1-6
CDR3 protein: CASSLGTVPGNSPLHF
CDR3 DNA: TGCGCCAGCAGCTTGGGGACAGTCCCCGGAAATTCACCCCTCCACTTT

D gene: TRBD1
V gene: TRBV28
clone size: -
J gene: TRBJ2-7
CDR3 protein: CASRTGTGGPLYEQYF
CDR3 DNA: TGTGCCAGCAGAACCGGGACAGGGGGCCCTCTCTACGAGCAGTACTTC

D gene: TRBD1
V gene: TRBV29-1
clone size: -
J gene: TRBJ2-1
CDR3 protein: CSVEWLGQVGDDEQFF
CDR3 DNA: TGCAGCGTTGAATGGTTAGGACAGGTTGGGGACGATGAGCAGTTCTTC

D gene: TRBD1
V gene: TRBV5-4
clone size: -
J gene: TRBJ1-2
CDR3 protein: CASSPGGDRAGSYTF
CDR3 DNA: TGTGCCAGCAGCCCGGGCGGGGACAGGGCGGGGAGCTACACCTTC